This is a list of T cell receptor beta chains from one sample in a study of T cell changes during pregnancy in multiple sclerosis. The assay was immunoSEQ multiplex PCR, and TCRdb's table has in-frame clones only and misses some. This sample yields roughly 80,000 clones, of which roughly 91% are seen a single time; roughly 2.6% belongs to the top ten. The sequencing used peripheral blood, collected after pregnancy. The receptors shown here come from a female donor in good health, enrolled as a control in a pregnancy study. Each CDR3 is given without its conserved first and last residue. Only part of the rows carry a size: once, few, many, or a class if the clone is expanded.

size	V	J	CDR3
-	TRBV4-3	TRBJ2-7	ASSQDYPERTSGYEQY
-	TRBV15	TRBJ1-1	ATSRDSGSTEAF
-	TRBV6-6	TRBJ2-1	ASSSRLAAVYNEQF
-	TRBV27	TRBJ1-2	ASRDVRGQGYGYT
-	TRBV7-2	TRBJ1-1	ASSTTGGVTEAF
-	TRBV4-3	TRBJ1-2	ASSQEVTGNYGYT
once	TRBV27	TRBJ2-1	ASSLPGTSGQF
-	TRBV2	TRBJ2-5	ASSARRGSGETQY
-	TRBV6-1	TRBJ2-7	ASRKGLAEEYEQY
-	TRBV18	TRBJ1-1	ASSPGQGFTEAF
-	TRBV28	TRBJ2-1	ASGLAGANEQF
-	TRBV30	TRBJ2-7	AWSFQDSYEQY
-	TRBV7-2	TRBJ1-1	ASSSTPLGNTEAF
once	TRBV7-3	TRBJ2-6	ASSRTGGTGANVLT
-	TRBV28	TRBJ2-7	ASSSTPLRTSGYEQY
-	TRBV7-8	TRBJ1-3	ASSPHGFSGNTIY
-	TRBV28	TRBJ2-7	ASSSQVYEQY
-	TRBV19	TRBJ1-5	ASIGGGISNQPQH
-	TRBV28	TRBJ1-1	AVHIARGTEAF
-	TRBV14	TRBJ1-2	ASSPLTGTSGYT
-	TRBV9	TRBJ2-1	ASSVDGRTGREQF
-	TRBV15	TRBJ1-1	ATSRVRTEGSWANTEAF
-	TRBV19	TRBJ2-2	ASSIPAGELF
-	TRBV10-3	TRBJ2-1	AIRDLAGNNEQF
-	TRBV6-5	TRBJ1-4	ASRPTGTNEKLF
-	TRBV30	TRBJ1-6	AWSSAGDPPLH
-	TRBV28	TRBJ1-2	ASSPISLAEWGNYGYT
-	TRBV2	TRBJ2-7	ASSEGGGWSGYQY
-	TRBV28	TRBJ2-3	ASSLWTTGTSGLTDTQY
-	TRBV2	TRBJ2-1	ARVGQGGLAGGRNEQF
-	TRBV7-3	TRBJ2-3	ASSRGTSRPSTDTQY
-	TRBV14	TRBJ2-3	ASSQGRDSGRDTQY
-	TRBV15	TRBJ2-7	ATSRGTGGEQY
once	TRBV10-3	TRBJ2-1	AILGETSGGAEQF
-	TRBV4-1	TRBJ1-5	ASSQASPGWPQH
-	TRBV7-2	TRBJ1-1	ASSFGGENTEAF
-	TRBV19	TRBJ2-3	ASSFTSGRTDTQY
-	TRBV5-4	TRBJ2-6	ASTGGGRLSGANVLT
-	TRBV9	TRBJ1-2	ASSVGGGYGYT
once	TRBV5-4	TRBJ1-2	ASSYDRSYGYT
-	TRBV6-6	TRBJ1-1	ASYGTGEGNTEAF
-	TRBV30	TRBJ2-7	AWRSQASGGPYEQY
-	TRBV28	TRBJ1-5	ASSWPGLVDQPQH
-	TRBV5-1	TRBJ2-7	ASSGGGRAYEQY
-	TRBV6-5	TRBJ2-5	ASSQGFAGETQY
-	TRBV28	TRBJ2-7	ASSLIDRGTYEQY
-	TRBV27	TRBJ2-5	ASSSRDQETQY
-	TRBV5-1	TRBJ2-7	ASSFSVAPGLKGEQY